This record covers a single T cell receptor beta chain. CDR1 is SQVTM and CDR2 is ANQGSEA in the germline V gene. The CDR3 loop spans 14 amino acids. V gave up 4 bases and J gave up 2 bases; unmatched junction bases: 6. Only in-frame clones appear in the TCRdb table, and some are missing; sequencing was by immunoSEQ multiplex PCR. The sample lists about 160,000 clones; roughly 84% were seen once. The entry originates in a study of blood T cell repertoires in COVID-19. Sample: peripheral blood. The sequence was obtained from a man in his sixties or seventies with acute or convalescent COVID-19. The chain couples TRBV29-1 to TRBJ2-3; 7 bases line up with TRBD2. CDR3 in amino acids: CSVGGGLVTDTQYF. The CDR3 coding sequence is TGCAGCGTTGGGGGGGGACTGGTCACAGATACGCAGTATTTT.